This TCR beta chain was captured in a study of T cells in Graves' hyperthyroidism and ophthalmopathy (dated by TCRdb to about 2019). About the study as a whole: Peripheral blood was sampled at the time of initial diagnosis, prior to any treatment. For training and testing, the approximately 92 patients in the discovery cohort were randomly divided in a 7:3 ratio. TCR V-J signatures able to tell the groups apart were searched for in a discovery cohort of more than 90 patients, of whom more than 40 had Graves' ophthalmopathy and more than 55 had stable Graves' hyperthyroidism. The study also compared thyroid tissue and blood T-cell repertoires from about 6 Graves' hyperthyroidism patients. TCR Vbeta CDR3 sequencing of some 140 peripheral blood samples (fewer than 45 ophthalmopathy, some 75 hyperthyroidism and 17 progressor patients) is reported in the paper. Whether ophthalmopathy could be predicted prospectively was tested in an independent validation cohort made up of under 20 hyperthyroidism patients plus 17 patients who later progressed to ophthalmopathy. Once sampling was done, hyperthyroidism patients were given methimazole at a starting dose of 30 mg daily, whereas ophthalmopathy patients were given high-dose intravenous methylprednisolone.

The junction carries 17 bases between V and J, which are trimmed by 6 bases and 5 bases respectively. Inclusive of the bounding cysteine and phenylalanine, the CDR3 is 14 residues long. The kept DNA is CDR3 alone, 42 bases in frame from the first base. The investigation overall reported the following: Most expanded thyroid clonotypes (frequency above 0.001) were also found in blood, which suggests that blood repertoires may mirror thyroid immune responses. Sample size was not statistically predetermined, and investigators were not blinded to group allocation. In validation, the model predicted progression to ophthalmopathy a median of about 6 months before onset, with roughly 70% sensitivity and almost 75% specificity. A model built on a 13 V-J signature distinguished ophthalmopathy from stable hyperthyroidism, reaching 87.88% sensitivity and around 81% specificity in cross-validation and 80%/75% in testing.

Moderately to severely active disease, a Clinical Activity Score of at least 3, a NOSPECS grade of at least 4, and a duration under 3 months were present in ophthalmopathy patients. Any patient with an uncontrolled infection, another autoimmune disease, pregnancy or lactation was excluded. Diagnoses were established on the basis of clinical symptoms, serum thyroxine and TRAb, thyroid ultrasound, and orbital computed tomography. PBMCs were isolated from about 9.2 ml of fresh peripheral blood by Ficoll-Paque density gradient centrifugation. Total RNA was extracted using Trizol reagent, and RNA quality was assessed on an Agilent 2100 Bioanalyzer. The TCR beta CDR3 regions were amplified from RNA transcripts. A first-round RT-PCR of the TCR CDR3 used the HTBI primer set with the Qiagen OneStep RT-PCR kit. The libraries were constructed in a second round of multiplex PCR and then size-selected and purified. Libraries were sequenced paired-end with 100 bp reads on an Illumina HiSeq2000. As for the authors' bioinformatics: SOAPnuke was used to process the raw data, throwing out any read that contained adapters or uncalled bases, had a mean Phred below 15, or lacked an exact constant-primer or identifier match. High-quality paired reads were merged using COPE v1.2.5, and each unique nucleotide sequence was defined as a clonotype. MiTCR v1.1 was used to align clonotypes to the IMGT TRBV, TRBD and TRBJ reference segments. The analysis included only V-J combinations with a frequency above 0.0001, which together covered roughly 99% of the repertoires. A TCS score was defined as the ratio between F50 (clonal expansion) and ExV (chaos), using BLOSUM62-based TCRdist between CDR3 peptides within each V-J. Welch's t-statistics and random forest reduced around 550 V-J features to fewer than 15, which were used in a naive Bayes classifier (R e1071). Using fastp trimming at Q25 and MiXCR clonotype assembly, TCRdb reanalyzed the public sequencing data and kept in-frame beta chains. Rows with one shared CDR3 protein collapse into an entry with the most common genes and DNA. The V and J calls follow TCRdb's processing rather than the paper's. This sample lists hundreds of thousands of distinct CDR3 sequences; around 16% were detected once. About 3.5% of the sample lies in the top ten.

This clonotype was observed a handful of times. Its antigen is still unknown. Base qualities are not recorded, but no much larger clone differs from it by a single base. Sequencing used blood. The V gene is TRBV12-3 or TRBV12-4 and the J gene is TRBJ2-7; no D gene is confidently identified. The clonotype was recovered from a woman aged 40 to 50 with Graves' ophthalmopathy. CDR3 region: CASSPWLGGNEQYF. Here is the DNA: TGTGCCAGCAGCCCCTGGCTGGGTGGCAACGAGCAGTACTTC.